This TCR beta chain appears in the sequencing data of a study of blood T cell repertoires in COVID-19. Study at large: There were acute and convalescent COVID-19 samples, and they came from the United States, Italy and Spain. T cells, B-cell-depleted T cells, or PBMCs supplied cDNA or gDNA.

Methods used by the authors: The assay estimated nucleated cells by amplifying reference gene primers. Here immunoSEQ multiplex PCR was the method, and the copy in TCRdb shows in-frame clones only, minus some. V and J calls plus clone size are reproduced from that table; the DNA served to infer D and trimming. The sample includes over 400,000 clones, over 75% of them seen just once. The ends were cut back, 4 bases at V and 4 bases at J, with 8 bases in the middle. Germline V gives CDR1 SGHVS, CDR2 FQNEAQ. This CDR3 spans 12 amino acids. The TCR comes from a human donor in a cohort sampled during active COVID-19. The chain carries TRBV7-8 and TRBJ2-7; a weak D match, TRBD2 (5 bases). The sample consisted of peripheral blood. CDR3 in amino acids: CASSSDFYEQYF. Written as DNA, the CDR3 is TGTGCCAGCAGCTCGGACTTTTACGAGCAGTACTTC.